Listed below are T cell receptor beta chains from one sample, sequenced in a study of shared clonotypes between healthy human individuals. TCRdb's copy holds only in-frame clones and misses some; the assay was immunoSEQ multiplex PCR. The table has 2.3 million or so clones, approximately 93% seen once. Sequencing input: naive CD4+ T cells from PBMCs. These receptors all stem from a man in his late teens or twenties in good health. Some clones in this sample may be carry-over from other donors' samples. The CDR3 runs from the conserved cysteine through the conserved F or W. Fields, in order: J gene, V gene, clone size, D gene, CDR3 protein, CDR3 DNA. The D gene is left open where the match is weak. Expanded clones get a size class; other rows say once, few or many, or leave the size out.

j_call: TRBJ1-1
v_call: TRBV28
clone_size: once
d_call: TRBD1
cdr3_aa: CASSLARLGTGDTEAFF
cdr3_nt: TGTGCCAGCAGTCTAGCCCGCCTCGGGACAGGGGACACTGAAGCTTTCTTT

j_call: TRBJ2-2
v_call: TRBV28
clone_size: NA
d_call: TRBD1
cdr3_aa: CASSFVGTGTGELFF
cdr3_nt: TGTGCCAGCAGTTTTGTGGGGACAGGGACCGGGGAGCTGTTTTTT

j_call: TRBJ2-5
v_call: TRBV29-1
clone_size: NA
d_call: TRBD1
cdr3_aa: CSVDFQGAETQYF
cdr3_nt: TGCAGCGTTGATTTCCAGGGGGCTGAGACCCAGTACTTC

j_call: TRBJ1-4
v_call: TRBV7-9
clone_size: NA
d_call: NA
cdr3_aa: CASSPDLGMKLFF
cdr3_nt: TGTGCCAGCAGCCCTGATCTCGGGATGAAACTGTTTTTT

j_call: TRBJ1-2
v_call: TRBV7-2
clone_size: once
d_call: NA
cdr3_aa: CASSLVRGGSKGYTF
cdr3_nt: TGTGCCAGCAGCTTAGTCAGAGGGGGAAGTAAGGGCTACACCTTC

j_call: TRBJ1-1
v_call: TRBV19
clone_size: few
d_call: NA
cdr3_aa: CASTPRGPRENTEAFF
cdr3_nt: TGTGCCAGTACCCCTAGGGGCCCTCGTGAGAACACTGAAGCTTTCTTT

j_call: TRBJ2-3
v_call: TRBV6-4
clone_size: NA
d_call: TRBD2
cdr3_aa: CASSREGEADTQYF
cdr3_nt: TGTGCCAGCTCCCGGGAGGGGGAGGCAGATACGCAGTATTTT

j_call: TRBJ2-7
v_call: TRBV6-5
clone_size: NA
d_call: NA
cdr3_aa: CASSYSGSGPYEQYF
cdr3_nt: TGTGCCAGCAGTTACTCCGGATCGGGTCCCTACGAGCAGTACTTC

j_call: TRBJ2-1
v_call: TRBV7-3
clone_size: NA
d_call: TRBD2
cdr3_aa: CASSLGTSGTYEQFF
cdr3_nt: TGTGCCAGCAGCTTAGGGACTAGCGGGACGTATGAGCAGTTCTTC

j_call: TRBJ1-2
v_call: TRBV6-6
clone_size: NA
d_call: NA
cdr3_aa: CASSYSTQGRTRGYTF
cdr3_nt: TGTGCCAGCAGTTACTCGACCCAGGGGCGCACCCGTGGCTACACCTTC

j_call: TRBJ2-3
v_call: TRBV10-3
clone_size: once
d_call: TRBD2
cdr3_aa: CAISDSLAGGPETQYF
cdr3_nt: TGTGCCATCAGTGATTCTCTAGCGGGAGGGCCGGAGACGCAGTATTTT

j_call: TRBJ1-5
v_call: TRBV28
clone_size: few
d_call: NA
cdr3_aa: CASSTTTGNQPQHF
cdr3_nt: TGTGCCAGCAGTACGACAACGGGCAATCAGCCCCAGCATTTT

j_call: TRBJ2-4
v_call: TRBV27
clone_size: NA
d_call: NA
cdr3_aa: CASSLSQPKNIQYF
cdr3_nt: TGTGCCAGCAGTTTATCCCAACCCAAAAACATTCAGTACTTC

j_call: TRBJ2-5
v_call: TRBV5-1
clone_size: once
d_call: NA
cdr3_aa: CASSLLQDQETQYF
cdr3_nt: TGCGCCAGCAGCTTGCTCCAGGACCAAGAGACCCAGTACTTC

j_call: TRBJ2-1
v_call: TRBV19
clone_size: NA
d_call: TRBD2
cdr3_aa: CASSPGLAGTEQFF
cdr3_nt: TGTGCCAGTAGTCCGGGACTAGCGGGTACTGAGCAGTTCTTC

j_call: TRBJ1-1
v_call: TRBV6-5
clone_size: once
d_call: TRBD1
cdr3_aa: CASTPGQLNTEAFF
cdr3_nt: TGTGCCAGCACCCCGGGACAGTTGAACACTGAAGCTTTCTTT

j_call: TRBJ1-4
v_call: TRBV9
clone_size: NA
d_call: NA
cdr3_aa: CASSARGEFEKLFF
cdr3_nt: TGTGCCAGCAGCGCACGGGGGGAGTTTGAAAAACTGTTTTTT

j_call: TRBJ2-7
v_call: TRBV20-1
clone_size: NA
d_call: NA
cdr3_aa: CSATGIYEQYF
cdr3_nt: TGCAGTGCTACAGGGATCTACGAGCAGTACTTC

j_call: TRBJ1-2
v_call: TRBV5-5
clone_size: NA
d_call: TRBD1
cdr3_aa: CASSETGQGLPGYGYTF
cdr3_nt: TGTGCCAGCAGCGAGACCGGACAGGGTCTCCCTGGCTATGGCTACACCTTC

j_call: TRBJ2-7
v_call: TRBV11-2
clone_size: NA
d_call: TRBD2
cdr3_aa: CASSLGRGGGPYEQYF
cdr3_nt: TGTGCCAGCAGCTTAGGTCGCGGGGGGGGCCCCTACGAGCAGTACTTC

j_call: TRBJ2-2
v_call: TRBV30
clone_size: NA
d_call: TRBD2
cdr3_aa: CAWGRSPGLAGPTGELFF
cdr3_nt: TGTGCCTGGGGTCGCTCCCCCGGACTAGCGGGACCCACCGGGGAGCTGTTTTTT

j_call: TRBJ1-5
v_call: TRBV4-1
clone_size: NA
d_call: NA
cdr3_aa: CASSLTNAVNQPQHF
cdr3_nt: TGCGCCAGCAGCCTAACCAACGCAGTCAATCAGCCCCAGCATTTT

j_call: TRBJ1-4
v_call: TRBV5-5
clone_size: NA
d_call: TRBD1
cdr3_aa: CASSRTGLGEKLFF
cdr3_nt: TGTGCCAGCAGCCGGACAGGGTTAGGTGAAAAACTGTTTTTT

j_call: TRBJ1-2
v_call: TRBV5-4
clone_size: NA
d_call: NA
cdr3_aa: CASRGQPNYGYTF
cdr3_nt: TGTGCCAGCAGGGGTCAGCCTAACTATGGCTACACCTTC

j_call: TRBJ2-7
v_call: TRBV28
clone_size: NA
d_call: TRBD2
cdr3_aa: CASSSPGLAGKEQYF
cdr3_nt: TGTGCCAGCAGTTCTCCGGGACTAGCGGGAAAAGAGCAGTACTTC

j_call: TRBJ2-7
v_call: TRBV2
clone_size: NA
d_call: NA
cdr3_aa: CASSEITHEQYF
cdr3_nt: TGTGCCAGCAGTGAAATTACCCACGAGCAGTACTTC